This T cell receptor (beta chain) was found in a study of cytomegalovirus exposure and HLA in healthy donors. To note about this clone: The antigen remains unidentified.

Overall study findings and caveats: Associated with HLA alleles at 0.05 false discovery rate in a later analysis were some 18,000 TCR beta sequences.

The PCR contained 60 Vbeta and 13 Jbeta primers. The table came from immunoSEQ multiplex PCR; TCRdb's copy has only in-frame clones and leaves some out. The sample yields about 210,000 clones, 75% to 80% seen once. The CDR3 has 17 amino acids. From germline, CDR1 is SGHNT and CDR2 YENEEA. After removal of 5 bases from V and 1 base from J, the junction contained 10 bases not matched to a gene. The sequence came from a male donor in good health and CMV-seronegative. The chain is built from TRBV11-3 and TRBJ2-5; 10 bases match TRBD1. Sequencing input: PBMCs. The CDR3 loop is CASSLPDRGRGQETQYF. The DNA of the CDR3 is TGTGCCAGCAGCCTCCCTGACAGGGGGCGCGGCCAAGAGACCCAGTACTTC.